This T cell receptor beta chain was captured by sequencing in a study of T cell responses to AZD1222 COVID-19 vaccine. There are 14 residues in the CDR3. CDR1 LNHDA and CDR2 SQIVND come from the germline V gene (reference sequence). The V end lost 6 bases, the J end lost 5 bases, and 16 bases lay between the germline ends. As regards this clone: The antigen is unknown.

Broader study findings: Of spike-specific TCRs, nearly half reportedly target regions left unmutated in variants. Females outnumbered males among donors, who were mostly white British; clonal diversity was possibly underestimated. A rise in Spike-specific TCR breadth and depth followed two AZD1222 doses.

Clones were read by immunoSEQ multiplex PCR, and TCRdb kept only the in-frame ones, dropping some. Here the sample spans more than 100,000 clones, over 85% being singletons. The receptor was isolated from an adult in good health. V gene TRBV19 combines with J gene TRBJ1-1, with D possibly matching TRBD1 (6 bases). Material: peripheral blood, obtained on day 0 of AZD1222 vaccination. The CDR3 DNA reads TGTGCCAGTAGAAGTGGGGCTACAGGGACTGAAGCTTTCTTT. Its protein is CASRSGATGTEAFF.